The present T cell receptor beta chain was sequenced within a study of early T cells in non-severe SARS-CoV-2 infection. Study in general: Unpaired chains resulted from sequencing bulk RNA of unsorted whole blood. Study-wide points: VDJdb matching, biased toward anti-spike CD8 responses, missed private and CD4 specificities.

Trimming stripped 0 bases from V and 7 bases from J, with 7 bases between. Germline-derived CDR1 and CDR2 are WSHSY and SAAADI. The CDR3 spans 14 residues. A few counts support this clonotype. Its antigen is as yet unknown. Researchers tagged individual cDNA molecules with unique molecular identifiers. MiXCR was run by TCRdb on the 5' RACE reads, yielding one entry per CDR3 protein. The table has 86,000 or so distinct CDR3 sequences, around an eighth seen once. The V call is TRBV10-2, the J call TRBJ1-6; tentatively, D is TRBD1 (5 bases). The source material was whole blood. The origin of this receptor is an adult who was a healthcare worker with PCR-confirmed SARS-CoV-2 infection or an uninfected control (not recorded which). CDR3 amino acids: CASSESRGNSPLHF. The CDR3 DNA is TGCGCCAGCAGTGAGTCTCGGGGGAATTCACCCCTCCACTTT.